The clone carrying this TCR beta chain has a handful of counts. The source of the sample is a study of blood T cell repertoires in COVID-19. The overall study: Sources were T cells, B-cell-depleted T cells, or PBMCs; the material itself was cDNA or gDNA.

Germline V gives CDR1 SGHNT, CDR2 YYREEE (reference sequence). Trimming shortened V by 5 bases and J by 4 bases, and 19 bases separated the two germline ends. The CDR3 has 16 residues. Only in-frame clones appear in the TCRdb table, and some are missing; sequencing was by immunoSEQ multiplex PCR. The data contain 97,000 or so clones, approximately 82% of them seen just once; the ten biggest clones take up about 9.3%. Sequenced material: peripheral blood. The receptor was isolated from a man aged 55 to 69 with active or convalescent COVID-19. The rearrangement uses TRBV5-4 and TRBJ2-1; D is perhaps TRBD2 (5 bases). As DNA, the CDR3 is TGTGCCAGCAGTCCTTATCTTGGGGAGTTATACAATGAGCAGTTCTTC. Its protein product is CASSPYLGELYNEQFF. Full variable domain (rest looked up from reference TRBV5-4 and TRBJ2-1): ETGVTQSPTHLIKTRGQQVTLRCSSQSGHNTVSWYQQALGQGPQFIFQYYREEENGRGNFPPRFSGLQFPNYSSELNVNALELDDSALYLCASSPYLGELYNEQFFGPGTRLTVL.